A single sample is the source of the 19 T cell receptor beta chains below, sequenced in a study of blood T cell repertoires in COVID-19. TCRdb's copy holds only in-frame clones and misses some; the assay was immunoSEQ multiplex PCR. The data contain 280,000 or so clones, 80% to 90% of them seen just once; the ten biggest clones take up roughly 2.2%. The sequencing input was PBMCs or T cells enriched from blood (not recorded which). The receptors here all came from a man younger than 45 who had recovered from COVID-19.

The chain combines TRBV2 with TRBJ1-2; maybe TRBD1 (6 bases). This CDR3 contains 11 residues. Germline V gene sequence: CDR1 SNHLY, CDR2 FYNNEI. Trimming shortened V by 6 bases and J by 8 bases, and 10 bases separated the two germline ends. The CDR3 spells CASSTGLGYTF. CDR3 nucleotide sequence: TGTGCCAGCAGCACAGGGCTAGGCTACACCTTC.

This clone was counted a single time. The chain combines TRBV9 with TRBJ2-3; 9 bases are shared with TRBD2. The J segment lost 4 bases and the V segment lost 3 bases, leaving 3 bases of the junction unmatched. The CDR3 runs to 14 residues. Germline V lookup: CDR1 SGDLS, CDR2 YYNGEE. CDR3 sequence reads: CASSASGRSDTQYF. The CDR3, as DNA: TGTGCCAGCAGCGCCAGCGGGAGGTCAGATACGCAGTATTTT.

The chain recombines TRBV4-2 with TRBJ2-2; TRBD2 matches at 8 bases. V shed 4 bases, J shed 5 bases, and the junction held 9 bases outside the gene matches. The CDR3 runs 16 residues. CDR1 is LGHNA, CDR2 YNFKEQ, per germline. CDR3 in amino acids: CASSPTGGTMTGELFF. The DNA for the CDR3 is TGTGCCAGCAGCCCGACGGGGGGGACTATGACCGGGGAGCTGTTTTTT.

The chain carries TRBV13 and TRBJ2-3, with 7 nucleotides matching TRBD2. Germline assignment: CDR1 PRHDT and CDR2 FYEKMQ (reference sequence). Germline trimming cut 1 base from V and 2 bases from J; bases unmatched to any gene: 9. The CDR3 consists of 17 residues. The CDR3 sequence: CASSLDRGGDYTDTQYF. CDR3 coding DNA: TGTGCCAGCAGCTTAGATAGGGGCGGGGACTACACAGATACGCAGTATTTT.

The chain carries TRBV2 and TRBJ1-2, with 9 bases fitting TRBD1. The V segment lost 6 bases and the J segment 6 bases; nucleotides outside the gene matches: 11. The CDR3 covers 15 residues. In germline, CDR1 is SNHLY, CDR2 FYNNEI. The CDR3 DNA reads as TGTGCCAGCAGGGGGACAGGGATGAGTAGGAATGGCTACACCTTC. Its translation: CASRGTGMSRNGYTF.

The rearrangement uses TRBV5-1 and TRBJ2-3; 7 bases agree with TRBD2. The CDR3 is made up of 15 amino acids. With V trimmed by 3 bases and J by 1 base, 5 bases remained unmatched. In germline, CDR1 is SGHRS, CDR2 YFSETQ. The chain's CDR3 is CASSWAGEGTDTQYF. The CDR3 coding sequence is TGCGCCAGCAGCTGGGCGGGGGAGGGCACAGATACGCAGTATTTT.

This clone was counted only a few times. The rearrangement uses TRBV3-1 (or the pseudogene TRBV3-2) and TRBJ1-6; the D is unclear. Germline V lookup: CDR1 LGHDT, CDR2 YNNKEL (reference sequence). Trimming removed 2 bases from V and 7 bases from J, with 9 bases in between. The CDR3 is made up of 14 amino acids. CDR3 nucleotide sequence: TGTGCCAGCAGCCAACCCCGGGTCAATTCACCCCTCCACTTT. It specifies CASSQPRVNSPLHF.

CDR3 sequence: CASSVRDPYEQYF. Here the CDR3 DNA reads TGTGCCAGTAGTGTACGGGATCCCTACGAGCAGTACTTC. V usage is TRBV19 and J usage is TRBJ2-7, with D possibly TRBD2 on 5 matching bases. This CDR3 contains 13 residues. V was trimmed by 5 bases and J by 2 bases, leaving 10 bases between them. The germline CDR1 and CDR2 sequences are LNHDA and SQIVND (reference sequence).

The V call is TRBV6-1, the J call TRBJ2-7; 8 nucleotides match TRBD1. Germline CDR1 is MNHNS and CDR2 is SASEGT. Trimming took 3 bases from V and 2 from J; bases not matched to a gene: 6. The CDR3 runs to 15 residues. CDR3 residues: CASSEEGTGPYEQYF. DNA for the CDR3: TGTGCCAGCAGTGAGGAAGGGACAGGCCCCTACGAGCAGTACTTC.

J is TRBJ1-4 and V is TRBV10-3; 8 bases agree with TRBD1. With 10 bases clipped from V and 3 bases from J, the junction kept 10 bases outside the gene matches. In germline, CDR1 is ENHRY, CDR2 SYGVKD. The CDR3 sequence is 15 residues long. In DNA, the CDR3 is TGTGCCACACAACAGGGGGTGGTGTCTAATGAAAAACTGTTTTTT. It codes for CATQQGVVSNEKLFF.

The chain joins TRBV6-5 to TRBJ2-3; 13 bases agree with TRBD2. In germline, CDR1 is MNHEY, CDR2 SVGAGI. V lost 4 bases and J lost 5; bases outside the gene matches: 3. This CDR3 spans 15 amino acids. The DNA of the CDR3 is TGTGCCAGCAGTTTTACTAGCGGGGGGGGAGATACGCAGTATTTT. Amino acids: CASSFTSGGGDTQYF.

The chain uses TRBV9 and TRBJ2-1, with 9 bases fitting TRBD2. J gave up 5 bases and V 2 bases, and 5 bases lay outside the gene matches. CDR1 and CDR2 (germline): SGDLS, YYNGEE. There are 15 residues in the CDR3. CDR3 region: CASSVMAGGNNEQFF. The DNA for the CDR3 is TGTGCCAGCAGCGTCATGGCGGGGGGGAACAATGAGCAGTTCTTC.

The V call is TRBV5-1, the J call TRBJ2-5, with unresolved D. CDR3 length: 13 residues. The V gene's germline CDR1 is SGHRS and CDR2 YFSETQ. V lost 2 bases to trimming and J lost 5 bases, with 10 bases between them. The CDR3 protein is CASSLNARETQYF. Here the CDR3 DNA reads TGCGCCAGCAGCTTAAATGCCCGGGAGACCCAGTACTTC.

J is TRBJ2-5 and V is TRBV18; no clear D. CDR1 and CDR2 (germline): KGHSH, LQKENI. The CDR3 sequence is 16 residues long. V lost 3 bases and J 2 bases, leaving 16 bases between the germline ends. The CDR3: CASSPSEFTAQETQYF. The CDR3 DNA reads TGTGCCAGCTCACCTTCCGAATTCACAGCTCAAGAGACCCAGTACTTC.

J is TRBJ2-1 and V is TRBV21-1; the D call in the table, TRBD2, was not verified against the DNA. TRBV21-1 is a recognized pseudogene. The CDR3 is 16 amino acids. CDR3: CASSTIAGVSYNEQFF. The CDR3 bases are TGTGCCAGCAGCACGATAGCGGGGGTGTCCTACAATGAGCAGTTCTTC.

The sample holds a few counts of this clone. V gene TRBV7-9 combines with J gene TRBJ1-2, with D perhaps TRBD1 (6 bases). This CDR3 is built from 13 residues. Germline V lookup: CDR1 SEHNR, CDR2 FQNEAQ (reference sequence). The ends were cut back, 0 bases at V and 8 bases at J, with 10 bases in the middle. The DNA for the CDR3 is TGTGCCAGCAGCTTAGCGGGGGCTTCGGGCTACACCTTC. It is translated as CASSLAGASGYTF.

This chain uses TRBV19 with TRBJ1-5; the match to TRBD1 covers 7 bases. The germline V gene encodes CDR1 LNHDA and CDR2 SQIVND (reference sequence). The CDR3 spans 14 residues. The junction had 2 bases not matched to a gene; V was cut back by 1 base and J by 5 bases. CDR3 DNA sequence: TGTGCCAGTAGTATAGTTACAGGGGATCAGCCCCAGCATTTT. Its translation: CASSIVTGDQPQHF.

In its sample, this clone was seen many times. The gene calls are TRBV6-4 and TRBJ2-3, with TRBD2 matching over 8 bases. Germline loops: CDR1 MRHNA, CDR2 SNTAGT. V shed 0 bases, J shed 4 bases, and the junction held 6 bases outside the gene matches. The length of the CDR3 is 16 residues. The CDR3 DNA reads as TGTGCCAGCAGTGACTCGATCGGGGGGGGACCAGATACGCAGTATTTT. Translated, it gives CASSDSIGGGPDTQYF.

This clone was recorded only once. The rearrangement uses TRBV5-4 and TRBJ1-1; no firm D call. V was trimmed by 4 bases and J by 6 bases, leaving 10 bases between them. Germline CDR1 reads SGHNT; CDR2 reads YYREEE (reference sequence). The CDR3 has 12 amino acids. The CDR3 here is CASSTFNSEAFF. In nucleotides, the CDR3 is TGTGCCAGCAGCACCTTCAACTCTGAAGCTTTCTTT.